Sequencing of this T cell receptor beta chain was carried out in a study of blood T cell repertoires in COVID-19. Across the study: Samples representing acute and convalescent COVID-19 were sourced from the United States, Italy and Spain.

This CDR3 has 15 residues. The V and J ends lost 5 bases and 2 bases, in that order; junction bases with no gene match: 5. The germline V gene has CDR1 LGHDT and CDR2 YNNKEL (reference sequence). Authors' analysis steps: Cell counts per sample came from amplifying reference gene primers. Using immunoSEQ multiplex PCR, the repertoire was profiled, and TCRdb retains in-frame clones only, with some absent. V, J and clone size are taken as reported in that table, and D and trimming were inferred from the DNA itself. The sample holds 160,000 or so clones, about nine tenths seen once. Sequenced material: peripheral blood. The chain is built from TRBV3-1 (or the pseudogene TRBV3-2) and TRBJ2-3, with 9 nucleotides matching TRBD2. The TCR was taken from a woman aged 60-75 years who had recovered from COVID-19. CDR3 in DNA: TGTGCCAGCAGCGCCCGACTAGCGGACACAGATACGCAGTATTTT. Protein: CASSARLADTDTQYF.